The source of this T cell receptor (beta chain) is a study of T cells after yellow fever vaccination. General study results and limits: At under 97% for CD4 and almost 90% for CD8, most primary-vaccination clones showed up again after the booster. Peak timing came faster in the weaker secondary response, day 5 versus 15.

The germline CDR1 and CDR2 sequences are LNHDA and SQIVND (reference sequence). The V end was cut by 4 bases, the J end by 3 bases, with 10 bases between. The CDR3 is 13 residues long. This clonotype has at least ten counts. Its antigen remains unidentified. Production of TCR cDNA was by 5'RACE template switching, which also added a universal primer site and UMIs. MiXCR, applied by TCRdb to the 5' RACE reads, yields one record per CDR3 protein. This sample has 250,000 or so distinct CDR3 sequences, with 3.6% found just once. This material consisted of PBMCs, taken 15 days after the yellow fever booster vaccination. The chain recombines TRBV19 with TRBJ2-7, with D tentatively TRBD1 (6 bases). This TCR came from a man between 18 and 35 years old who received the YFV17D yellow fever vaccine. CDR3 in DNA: TGTGCCAGTAGTACGGGACACGGCTACGAGCAGTACTTC. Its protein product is CASSTGHGYEQYF. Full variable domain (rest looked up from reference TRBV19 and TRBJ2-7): DGGITQSPKYLFRKEGQNVTLSCEQNLNHDAMYWYRQDPGQGLRLIYYSQIVNDFQKGDIAEGYSVSREKKESFPLTVTSAQKNPTAFYLCASSTGHGYEQYFGPGTRLTVT.